The text below deals with one T cell receptor (beta chain). Its cognate antigen has yet to be identified. No base qualities exist here, and no much larger clone lies one base off it. This entry comes from a study of blood T cell dynamics during melanoma immunotherapy (dated by TCRdb to 2019 to 2021). At the level of the whole study: Patients with metastatic melanoma were treated with first-line pembrolizumab or nivolumab plus ipilimumab as standard of care in the United Kingdom. To identify early correlates of response, the study profiled peripheral T cell receptor repertoires in patients with metastatic melanoma before and after one cycle of checkpoint inhibitor therapy. Consecutive patients formed a training cohort, and a further independent group of patients from the same centre was pooled into an external validation set. Results the study describes overall, beyond this receptor: Whether the T cell clones driving repertoire changes were melanoma-specific or reflected general immune activation could not be determined in the study. The relatively small sample size was acknowledged as potentially limiting generalization of the results. A bifurcated reorganization of the PBMC repertoire at W3, with increased clonality or increased diversity, was observed in patients who later achieved disease control, unlike in progressors.

Counted from cysteine to phenylalanine, this CDR3 has 12 amino acids. The sequence is cut down to CDR3 DNA, 36 bases in frame from base 1. The junction shows trimming of 3 bases on V and 6 bases on J, plus 9 bases between the germline ends. The germline V gene specifies SQVTM as CDR1 and ANQGSEA as CDR2. For every bulk PBMC sample, a fixed 350 ng of DNA was loaded. TCR beta CDR3 sequences were amplified from genomic DNA using the immunoSEQ TCRb Assay kit according to manufacturer instructions. The KAPA Library Quantification Kit for Illumina platforms was used to quantify pooled libraries by qPCR. Pooled libraries were clustered at roughly 0.6-1.1 pM and sequenced on an Illumina NextSeq 500. Regarding the original processing steps: TCR data were analyzed with immunoSEQ ANALYZER and the R LymphoSeq package. A rearrangement efficiency score was calculated as productive divided by the sum of productive and non-productive CDR3 sequences. Clonality was measured with the Gini coefficient and diversity with the Renyi index at alpha=1, compared pairwise between timepoints within each patient. Clonal relatedness, based on an edit distance of 3, and repertoire similarity, based on the Bhattacharyya coefficient, were both computed in LymphoSeq. Linear discriminant analysis on week-3 changes in clonality and diversity was built with the R MASS and caret packages to classify response. Not all clones reach the TCRdb copy of this immuneACCESS table, which keeps in-frame sequences only. Checked studies attribute under half of the gap to unresolved V genes and leave the rest unexplained. That table gives V, J and clone size, and the DNA gave D and trimming. Counted in this sample were fewer than 12,000 clones; over 80% of them appeared once. About 6.9% of the sample is in the top ten clones.

Interpreted using the paper, the time point label stands for: week 3, after first cycle of checkpoint inhibitor. Blood samples were taken at two points: before treatment (T0) and at week 3 (W3), which came after the first cycle of checkpoint blockade. Except for a couple of patients with rapid clinical progression, response was assessed 12 weeks after the first infusion by RECIST 1.1; disease control meant complete response, partial response or stable disease. Patients with prior systemic cancer treatment, concomitant immunosuppressant therapy or synchronous other active malignancies were excluded. Bulk PBMC and plasma cell-free DNA were both sequenced for TCR beta so that circulating cells and T cell turnover could be tracked. PBMC were isolated from blood with Lymphoprep and SepMate tubes, followed by red cell lysis. QIAamp DNA Blood Mini kits were used to extract DNA from PBMC and sorted T cell subsets.

Sample: blood, taken from a patient treated with checkpoint blockade. The sequence was collected from a human donor with melanoma. The V and J genes are TRBV29-1 and TRBJ2-1, with no confidently assigned D gene. The DNA is TGCAGCGTTGAGGACGCAGGCAATGAGCAGTTCTTC. Protein translation: CSVEDAGNEQFF.